This T cell receptor beta chain stems from a study of blood T cell repertoires in COVID-19. Study summary: Samples of COVID-19 (acute and convalescent) were obtained from the United States, Italy and Spain.

CDR3 size: 15 residues. Germline-derived CDR1 and CDR2 are MNHEY and SMNVEV (reference sequence). The J segment lost 6 bases and the V segment lost 7 bases, leaving 7 bases of the junction unmatched. Repertoires were generated with immunoSEQ multiplex PCR, while TCRdb's copy carries only in-frame clones and drops some. This repertoire shows about 56,000 clones, 89% found once; its top ten account for roughly 20%. V is TRBV27 and J is TRBJ2-2, with 11 nucleotides matching TRBD1. The source of this sequence is a human donor in a cohort sampled during active COVID-19. Input material: peripheral blood. For the CDR3, the DNA is TGTGCCAGCAACCGGGACAGGGGGTTTTCCGGGGAGCTGTTTTTT. Protein sequence: CASNRDRGFSGELFF.